Below, 23 T cell receptor beta chains from the same sample are listed, as sequenced in a study of shared clonotypes between healthy human individuals. Using immunoSEQ multiplex PCR, the repertoire was profiled, and TCRdb retains in-frame clones only, with some absent. The sample lists some 2.4 million clones; under 95% were seen once. The sample comprised naive CD4+ T cells from PBMCs. Regarding subset: CD45RA+ positively selected. The receptors derive from a man between 18 and 35 years old in good health. Some clones in this sample may be carry-over from other donors' samples.

The chain links TRBV4-1 to TRBJ2-2; D possibly corresponds to TRBD1 (6 bases). Trimming removed 1 base at V and 5 bases at J, with 14 bases between. Germline V CDR1 and CDR2: MGHRA, YSYEKL. The CDR3 covers 16 residues. CDR3 sequence (DNA): TGCGCCAGCAGCCAAGCCGGCAGGGGCCGGACCGGGGAGCTGTTTTTT. It is translated as CASSQAGRGRTGELFF.

The chain couples TRBV12-5 to TRBJ2-7; 15 nucleotides match TRBD2. Germline V gene lookup returns CDR1 LGHNT and CDR2 FRNRAP. This CDR3 has 19 amino acids. Trimming at V came to 1 base and at J to 5 bases, leaving 12 bases not matched to a gene. The CDR3, as DNA: TGTGCTAGTGGTTTGGGAACCCGGACTAGCGGGAGGGCCTTCCACGAGCAGTACTTC. Protein sequence: CASGLGTRTSGRAFHEQYF.

The gene calls are TRBV30 and TRBJ1-3; the D is unclear. CDR1 and CDR2 from the germline V gene are GTSNPN and SVGIG (reference sequence). V lost 5 bases and J 0 bases, leaving 8 bases between the germline ends. The CDR3 is 13 amino acids. In DNA, the CDR3 is TGTGCCTGGGACATTGGCTCTGGAAACACCATATATTTT. Its protein product is CAWDIGSGNTIYF.

The chain carries TRBV29-1 and TRBJ1-2, with 9 bases aligning to TRBD1. V shed 4 bases and J 6 bases; nucleotides not matched to a gene: 9. The CDR3 runs 14 residues. The germline CDR1 and CDR2 sequences are SQVTM and ANQGSEA. The CDR3 DNA is TGCAGCGTTGGGTGGGACAGGGAAGCGGATGGCTACACCTTC. Translation: CSVGWDREADGYTF.

This clone has a single count. The rearrangement joins TRBV5-1 to TRBJ2-1; maybe TRBD2 (6 bases). The V gene lost 4 bases and the J gene lost 9 bases, with 14 bases spanning the gap. This CDR3 contains 13 residues. Germline CDR1 and CDR2: SGHRS and YFSETQ. DNA for the CDR3: TGCGCCAGCAGCAACCTGACTAGGGGTGAGCAGTTCTTC. It translates to CASSNLTRGEQFF. The whole variable domain, remainder taken from reference TRBV5-1 and TRBJ2-1, is KAGVTQTPRYLIKTRGQQVTLSCSPISGHRSVSWYQQTPGQGLQFLFEYFSETQRNKGNFPGRFSGRQFSNSRSEMNVSTLELGDSALYLCASSNLTRGEQFFGPGTRLTVL.

The V and J genes are TRBV9 and TRBJ1-4; D possibly corresponds to TRBD1 (6 bases). This CDR3 is built from 16 residues. The V gene lost 0 bases and the J gene lost 4 bases, with 13 bases spanning the gap. The germline CDR1 and CDR2 sequences are SGDLS and YYNGEE. In nucleotides, the CDR3 is TGTGCCAGCAGCGTAGGGGTAACAGGGCTTAATGAAAAACTGTTTTTT. Translating it yields CASSVGVTGLNEKLFF.

V usage is TRBV30 and J usage is TRBJ2-1; possible D gene TRBD1, 8 bases. The CDR3 is made up of 14 amino acids. The germline V gene encodes CDR1 GTSNPN and CDR2 SVGIG (reference sequence). V lost 0 bases and J lost 7, with 13 bases in between. In DNA, the CDR3 is TGTGCCTGGAGTGTCACAGGGGGAGGGAATGAGCAGTTCTTC. Its protein is CAWSVTGGGNEQFF.

This chain links TRBV7-9 with TRBJ2-3; tentative D call: TRBD2 (6 bases). In germline, CDR1 is SEHNR, CDR2 FQNEAQ (reference sequence). The CDR3 loop spans 16 amino acids. V was shortened by 4 bases and J by 0 bases, with 14 bases between the two germline ends. The chain's CDR3 is CASSSPMRGSTDTQYF. Written as DNA, the CDR3 is TGTGCCAGCAGCTCCCCTATGCGGGGAAGCACAGATACGCAGTATTTT.

The genes are TRBV29-1 and TRBJ2-7; possibly TRBD1 or TRBD2 for D (5 bases each). V lost 6 bases, J lost 4 bases, and 16 bases lay in between. Germline V gene lookup returns CDR1 SQVTM and CDR2 ANQGSEA. The CDR3 has 13 residues. The CDR3 DNA is TGCAGCGTGAGGGGAACTCTCCTTTACGAGCAGTACTTC. Encoded protein: CSVRGTLLYEQYF.

The table lists this clone with a count of one. The chain carries TRBV27 and TRBJ2-1; the match to TRBD2 covers 10 bases. V was pared by 5 bases and J by 9 bases, with 10 bases of the junction left unmatched. CDR3 length: 15 residues. CDR1 is MNHEY and CDR2 is SMNVEV in the germline V gene (reference sequence). CDR3 region: CASSPAGTSAIEQFF. In nucleotides, the CDR3 is TGTGCCAGCAGTCCCGCCGGGACTAGCGCTATTGAGCAGTTCTTC.

This sequence joins TRBV19 and TRBJ1-5; D remains unclear. The CDR3 runs 13 residues. V was clipped by 5 bases and J by 0 bases, with 5 bases between them. Germline CDR1 is LNHDA and CDR2 is SQIVND (reference sequence). CDR3 region: CASSADSNQPQHF. The CDR3 nucleotides are TGTGCCAGTAGTGCGGATAGCAATCAGCCCCAGCATTTT.

The chain joins TRBV13 to TRBJ1-1; no clear D gene. This CDR3 contains 16 residues. Germline V gives CDR1 PRHDT, CDR2 FYEKMQ (reference sequence). Trimming removed 5 bases at V and 0 bases at J, with 16 bases between. This CDR3 reads CASSPPLWHLNTEAFF. The CDR3 DNA reads as TGTGCCAGCAGCCCACCTCTTTGGCACCTGAACACTGAAGCTTTCTTT.

This chain's CDR3 is CATSRKTSAYSYNEQFF. CDR3 sequence (DNA): TGTGCCACCAGCAGAAAGACTAGCGCCTACTCCTACAATGAGCAGTTCTTC. The chain joins TRBV15 to TRBJ2-1, with TRBD2 identical over 8 bases. CDR3 length: 17 amino acids. Germline V lookup: CDR1 LNHNV, CDR2 YYDKDF (reference sequence). The ends lost 2 bases at V and 0 bases at J; junction bases unmatched: 6.

This clone was detected once. The chain's CDR3 is CASRDRRDQPQHF. The CDR3 DNA follows: TGTGCCAGCAGGGACAGGAGAGATCAGCCCCAGCATTTT. The chain combines TRBV6-5 with TRBJ1-5, with 7 bases matching TRBD1. V lost 6 bases and J lost 5; bases outside the gene matches: 4. The CDR3 extends over 13 amino acids. Germline values: CDR1 MNHEY, CDR2 SVGAGI.

The chain carries TRBV28 and TRBJ2-3; no firm D call. In germline, CDR1 is MDHEN, CDR2 SYDVKM. The CDR3 runs to 15 residues. Trimming cost V 3 bases and J 1 base, with 11 bases left between them. The DNA of the CDR3 is TGTGCCAGCAGTTTTGGCGGATCACGCACAGATACGCAGTATTTT. It translates to CASSFGGSRTDTQYF. Complete variable domain (other parts from reference TRBV28 and TRBJ2-3): DVKVTQSSRYLVKRTGEKVFLECVQDMDHENMFWYRQDPGLGLRLIYFSYDVKMKEKGDIPEGYSVSREKKERFSLILESASTNQTSMYLCASSFGGSRTDTQYFGPGTRLTVL.

This clone was detected only once. J is TRBJ1-5 and V is TRBV19; possibly TRBD1 for D (6 bases). V was cut by 6 bases and J by 3 bases, with 18 bases left in between. The CDR3 sequence is 16 residues long. Germline assignment: CDR1 LNHDA and CDR2 SQIVND (reference sequence). For the CDR3, the DNA is TGTGCCAGTAGCGAGACAGGCCCCGCACTCAATCAGCCCCAGCATTTT. This sequence encodes CASSETGPALNQPQHF.

As regards this clone: The same CDR3 is also encoded by other DNA sequences in this sample. V gene TRBV7-2 combines with J gene TRBJ2-7, with 12 bases that match TRBD2. Germline V lookup: CDR1 SGHTA, CDR2 FQGNSA. V shed 5 bases and J 1 base; nucleotides not matched to a gene: 3. This CDR3 has 15 residues. Here the CDR3 reads CASSPGLAGSYEQYF. The CDR3 DNA reads TGTGCCAGCAGCCCAGGACTAGCGGGATCCTACGAGCAGTACTTC.

The genes are TRBV6-5 and TRBJ2-1, with 8 bases matching TRBD2. Losses at the gene ends were 2 bases for V and 3 bases for J; bases not matched to a gene: 6. Germline V gene data show CDR1 as MNHEY and CDR2 as SVGAGI. This CDR3 spans 16 amino acids. This chain's CDR3 is CASSYNPAGVYNEQFF. Written as DNA, the CDR3 is TGTGCCAGCAGTTACAACCCAGCGGGGGTCTACAATGAGCAGTTCTTC.

This sequence joins TRBV19 and TRBJ2-5; perhaps TRBD1 as D (6 bases). V gave up 6 bases and J gave up 4 bases, with 12 bases separating them. The length of the CDR3 is 13 residues. Germline values: CDR1 LNHDA, CDR2 SQIVND (reference sequence). CDR3 loop: CASRDRNLETQYF. The CDR3 DNA reads TGTGCCAGTAGGGACAGAAACTTAGAGACCCAGTACTTC.

The V and J genes are TRBV19 and TRBJ1-5; tentatively, D is TRBD1 (5 bases). Germline CDR1 reads LNHDA; CDR2 reads SQIVND (reference sequence). The CDR3 sequence is 14 residues long. In DNA form, the CDR3 reads TGTGCGTCAGGGACGGGGGGGAGCAATCAGCCCCAGCATTTT. Residues: CASGTGGSNQPQHF.

This rearrangement joins TRBV28 to TRBJ2-4, with TRBD1 matching 9 bases. Germline V gene sequence: CDR1 MDHEN, CDR2 SYDVKM. V lost 3 bases to trimming and J lost 3 bases; unmatched junction nucleotides: 6. This CDR3 has 16 amino acids. The CDR3 sequence: CASSFSGTGFKNIQYF. The CDR3 region has the DNA TGTGCCAGCAGTTTCTCCGGGACAGGGTTCAAAAACATTCAGTACTTC. The full variable domain, in which reference TRBV28 and TRBJ2-4 provide the parts outside the CDR3, is DVKVTQSSRYLVKRTGEKVFLECVQDMDHENMFWYRQDPGLGLRLIYFSYDVKMKEKGDIPEGYSVSREKKERFSLILESASTNQTSMYLCASSFSGTGFKNIQYFGAGTRLSVL.

The rearrangement joins TRBV9 to TRBJ2-3; TRBD2 matches at 13 bases. CDR3 length: 18 amino acids. Germline CDR1 reads SGDLS; CDR2 reads YYNGEE. V lost 0 bases and J lost 0; bases outside the gene matches: 4. CDR3 in amino acids: CASSVGLAGGTSTDTQYF. CDR3 bases: TGTGCCAGCAGCGTAGGACTAGCGGGAGGAACTAGCACAGATACGCAGTATTTT.

The V call is TRBV20-1, the J call TRBJ1-1; D gene uncertain. The germline V gene encodes CDR1 DFQATT and CDR2 SNEGSKA (reference sequence). The CDR3 sequence is 11 residues long. With 6 bases removed from V and 10 bases from J, the gap between germline ends came to 15 bases. The CDR3 region has the DNA TGCAGTGCCGAGACGATCCAGGTAGCTTTCTTT. Translation gives CSAETIQVAFF.